This T cell receptor (beta chain) stems from a study of identical twins. This clonotype appeared a few times. Germline trimming cut 0 bases from V and 9 bases from J; bases unmatched to any gene: 4. There are 15 residues in the CDR3. Germline CDR1 is SGHRS and CDR2 is YFSETQ. TCRdb itself ran the 5' RACE reads through MiXCR, one entry per CDR3 protein. The repertoire holds some 760,000 distinct CDR3 sequences, over 15% seen once, with 13% in the top ten. The same data also went into a second study, on T cells expressing NK-cell markers. Per that paper: The TCR beta repertoires were obtained from sorted CD3+CD56+NKG2C+, CD3+CD56+NKG2C- and CD3+CD56-NKG2C+ T cells.

Sequencing was performed on PBMCs. The TCR was taken from a woman aged 18 to 35 in good health. The chain has TRBV5-1 and TRBJ1-6, with 9 bases matching TRBD1. The CDR3 protein is CASSLAGQGPSPLHF. CDR3 coding DNA: TGCGCCAGCAGCTTGGCGGGACAGGGACCTTCACCCCTCCACTTT.